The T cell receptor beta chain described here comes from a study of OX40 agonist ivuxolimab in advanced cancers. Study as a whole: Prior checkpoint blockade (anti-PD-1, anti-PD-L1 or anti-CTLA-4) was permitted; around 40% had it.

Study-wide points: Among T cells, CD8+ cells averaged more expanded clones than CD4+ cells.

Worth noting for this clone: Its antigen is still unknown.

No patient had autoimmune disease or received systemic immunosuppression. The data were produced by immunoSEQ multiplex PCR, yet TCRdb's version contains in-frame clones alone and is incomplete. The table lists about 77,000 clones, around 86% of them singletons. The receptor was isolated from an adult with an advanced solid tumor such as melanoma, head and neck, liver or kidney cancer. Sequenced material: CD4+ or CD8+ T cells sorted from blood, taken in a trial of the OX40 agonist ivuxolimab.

CDR3 sequence reads: CASSSPSGRLNEQFF. Here the CDR3 DNA reads TGTGCCAGTAGTTCACCTAGCGGGAGATTGAATGAGCAGTTCTTC. The chain carries TRBV19 and TRBJ2-1, with 10 bases identical to TRBD2. This CDR3 comprises 15 residues. CDR1 is LNHDA and CDR2 is SQIVND in the germline V gene (reference sequence). V shed 5 bases and J 7 bases; nucleotides not matched to a gene: 8.